The rows below give T cell receptor beta chains drawn from one sample of a study of T cell responses to AZD1222 COVID-19 vaccine. The assay was immunoSEQ multiplex PCR, and TCRdb's table has in-frame clones only and misses some. The table lists roughly 69,000 clones, 75% to 90% of them singletons. The source material was peripheral blood, sampled 28 days after the second AZD1222 dose. These receptors originate from an adult who received the AZD1222 COVID-19 vaccine. The CDR3 runs from the conserved cysteine through the conserved F or W. A D gene is named only where the DNA matches it firmly. Part of the rows lack a size; the others show once, few, many or a class for expanded clones.

j_gene: TRBJ1-4; v_gene: TRBV5-5; abundance: -; d_gene: -; CDR3aa: CASSPENLQRKLFF; CDR3nt: TGTGCCAGCAGCCCCGAGAACCTACAGCGCAAACTGTTTTTT
j_gene: TRBJ1-4; v_gene: TRBV4-1; abundance: -; d_gene: -; CDR3aa: CASSQVGLEKLFF; CDR3nt: TGCGCCAGCAGCCAAGTAGGTTTGGAAAAACTGTTTTTT
j_gene: TRBJ2-5; v_gene: TRBV6-5; abundance: -; d_gene: TRBD1; CDR3aa: CASRTGRETQYF; CDR3nt: TGTGCCAGCAGGACAGGGCGGGAGACCCAGTACTTC
j_gene: TRBJ2-5; v_gene: TRBV7-2; abundance: -; d_gene: -; CDR3aa: CASSLGKGPPDF; CDR3nt: TGTGCCAGCAGCTTAGGGAAGGGCCCCCCGGACTTC
j_gene: TRBJ1-1; v_gene: TRBV6-5; abundance: -; d_gene: TRBD1; CDR3aa: CASRPDRGNTEAFF; CDR3nt: TGTGCCAGCAGGCCAGACAGGGGGAACACTGAAGCTTTCTTT
j_gene: TRBJ2-3; v_gene: TRBV9; abundance: -; d_gene: TRBD2; CDR3aa: CASSPSGRAGGDTQYF; CDR3nt: TGTGCCAGCAGCCCTTCCGGTAGGGCGGGGGGGGATACGCAGTATTTT
j_gene: TRBJ1-2; v_gene: TRBV9; abundance: -; d_gene: -; CDR3aa: CASSADGTVYGYTF; CDR3nt: TGTGCCAGCAGCGCAGACGGGACCGTCTATGGCTACACCTTC
j_gene: TRBJ2-2; v_gene: TRBV18; abundance: -; d_gene: -; CDR3aa: CASSPPRGGGTNTGELFF; CDR3nt: TGTGCCAGCTCACCACCCCGAGGAGGGGGGACGAACACCGGGGAGCTGTTTTTT
j_gene: TRBJ2-7; v_gene: TRBV19; abundance: once; d_gene: -; CDR3aa: CASSIGQEYEQYF; CDR3nt: TGTGCCAGTAGTATAGGACAGGAGTACGAGCAGTACTTC
j_gene: TRBJ1-1; v_gene: TRBV2; abundance: -; d_gene: -; CDR3aa: CASSEVGEGNTEAFF; CDR3nt: TGTGCCAGCAGTGAGGTTGGGGAAGGGAACACTGAAGCTTTCTTT
j_gene: TRBJ1-2; v_gene: TRBV11-2; abundance: -; d_gene: TRBD1; CDR3aa: CASSKLNRDRGKYGYTF; CDR3nt: TGTGCCAGCAGCAAACTCAACCGGGACAGGGGGAAATATGGCTACACCTTC
j_gene: TRBJ2-2; v_gene: TRBV4-1; abundance: -; d_gene: -; CDR3aa: CASSQAPGPTGELFF; CDR3nt: TGCGCCAGCAGCCAAGCCCCAGGCCCCACCGGGGAGCTGTTTTTT
j_gene: TRBJ2-3; v_gene: TRBV2; abundance: -; d_gene: TRBD2; CDR3aa: CASRPAGGQNTQYF; CDR3nt: TGTGCCAGCAGGCCGGCGGGGGGGCAAAATACGCAGTATTTT
j_gene: TRBJ1-6; v_gene: TRBV6-5; abundance: -; d_gene: -; CDR3aa: CASRLVERSPLHF; CDR3nt: TGTGCCAGCAGACTGGTGGAGAGGTCACCCCTCCACTTT
j_gene: TRBJ1-4; v_gene: TRBV18; abundance: once; d_gene: -; CDR3aa: CASSLEHEKLFF; CDR3nt: TGTGCCAGCTCACTAGAACATGAAAAACTGTTTTTT
j_gene: TRBJ1-2; v_gene: TRBV29-1; abundance: few; d_gene: TRBD1; CDR3aa: CSVTGGRGYTF; CDR3nt: TGCAGCGTGACAGGGGGCCGTGGCTACACCTTC
j_gene: TRBJ2-4; v_gene: TRBV5-6; abundance: once; d_gene: TRBD2; CDR3aa: CASSLAVSGGLAKNIQYF; CDR3nt: TGTGCCAGCAGCTTGGCGGTTAGCGGGGGGCTAGCCAAAAACATTCAGTACTTC
j_gene: TRBJ2-1; v_gene: TRBV28; abundance: few; d_gene: -; CDR3aa: CASHRPGAGTYNEQFF; CDR3nt: TGTGCCAGCCATCGTCCGGGGGCGGGGACCTACAATGAGCAGTTCTTC
j_gene: TRBJ1-5; v_gene: TRBV19; abundance: few; d_gene: TRBD1; CDR3aa: CASSMTGGGRPQHF; CDR3nt: TGTGCCAGTAGTATGACAGGGGGAGGGCGGCCCCAGCATTTT
j_gene: TRBJ1-5; v_gene: TRBV28; abundance: -; d_gene: -; CDR3aa: CASSQDMDQPQHF; CDR3nt: TGTGCCAGCAGTCAGGACATGGATCAGCCCCAGCATTTT
j_gene: TRBJ1-1; v_gene: TRBV11-2; abundance: few; d_gene: -; CDR3aa: CASSLNRINTEAFF; CDR3nt: TGTGCCAGCAGCTTAAATAGGATAAACACTGAAGCTTTCTTT
j_gene: TRBJ2-5; v_gene: TRBV7-3; abundance: -; d_gene: -; CDR3aa: CASSPARAETQYF; CDR3nt: TGTGCCAGCAGCCCCGCGAGGGCTGAGACCCAGTACTTC
j_gene: TRBJ1-1; v_gene: TRBV27; abundance: few; d_gene: TRBD1; CDR3aa: CASRNRGTEAFF; CDR3nt: TGTGCCAGCAGAAACAGGGGCACTGAAGCTTTCTTT
j_gene: TRBJ2-7; v_gene: TRBV2; abundance: -; d_gene: -; CDR3aa: CATKTGTSAYEQYF; CDR3nt: TGTGCCACAAAAACCGGGACATCAGCCTACGAGCAGTACTTC
j_gene: TRBJ1-6; v_gene: TRBV13; abundance: -; d_gene: -; CDR3aa: CASSFGSGVKNSPLHF; CDR3nt: TGTGCCAGCAGCTTCGGGTCCGGGGTAAAGAATTCACCCCTCCACTTT
j_gene: TRBJ1-3; v_gene: TRBV5-1; abundance: -; d_gene: -; CDR3aa: CASSAGDGNTIYF; CDR3nt: TGCGCCAGCAGTGCGGGCGATGGAAACACCATATATTTT
j_gene: TRBJ1-1; v_gene: TRBV6-5; abundance: -; d_gene: TRBD1; CDR3aa: CASRDYRGNTEAFF; CDR3nt: TGTGCCAGCAGAGATTACAGGGGGAACACTGAAGCTTTCTTT
j_gene: TRBJ1-2; v_gene: TRBV7-9; abundance: -; d_gene: -; CDR3aa: CASSSFTGPPVHGYTF; CDR3nt: TGTGCCAGCAGCTCGTTTACAGGGCCCCCAGTTCATGGCTACACCTTC
j_gene: TRBJ2-2; v_gene: TRBV30; abundance: -; d_gene: -; CDR3aa: CAWSVPPGELFF; CDR3nt: TGTGCCTGGAGTGTTCCTCCCGGGGAGCTGTTTTTT
j_gene: TRBJ1-5; v_gene: TRBV7-2; abundance: once; d_gene: -; CDR3aa: CASSLNGGNNQPQHF; CDR3nt: TGTGCCAGCAGCTTAAACGGGGGCAACAATCAGCCCCAGCATTTT
j_gene: TRBJ1-4; v_gene: TRBV3-1/TRBV3-2; abundance: -; d_gene: -; CDR3aa: CASSQVFLSATNEKLFF; CDR3nt: TGTGCCAGCAGCCAAGTATTTTTAAGCGCAACTAATGAAAAACTGTTTTTT
j_gene: TRBJ1-4; v_gene: TRBV4-3; abundance: -; d_gene: -; CDR3aa: CASSQGTLRYYEKLFF; CDR3nt: TGCGCCAGCAGCCAAGGGACTCTTCGGTATTATGAAAAACTGTTTTTT
j_gene: TRBJ1-5; v_gene: TRBV2; abundance: -; d_gene: -; CDR3aa: CASSTHGLNQPQHF; CDR3nt: TGTGCCAGCAGTACCCACGGTCTTAATCAGCCCCAGCATTTT
j_gene: TRBJ2-3; v_gene: TRBV5-1; abundance: -; d_gene: -; CDR3aa: CASSLTADTQYF; CDR3nt: TGCGCCAGCAGCTTGACAGCAGATACGCAGTATTTT
j_gene: TRBJ1-1; v_gene: TRBV19; abundance: -; d_gene: -; CDR3aa: CASSIRGAEAEAFF; CDR3nt: TGTGCCAGTAGTATTCGGGGGGCCGAGGCTGAAGCTTTCTTT
j_gene: TRBJ2-2; v_gene: TRBV5-6; abundance: -; d_gene: TRBD1; CDR3aa: CASLRGHSAGELFF; CDR3nt: TGTGCCAGTCTCAGGGGGCATAGTGCCGGGGAGCTGTTTTTT
j_gene: TRBJ1-1; v_gene: TRBV30; abundance: -; d_gene: -; CDR3aa: CAWSGTYWNTEAFF; CDR3nt: TGTGCCTGGAGTGGCACCTATTGGAACACTGAAGCTTTCTTT
j_gene: TRBJ2-5; v_gene: TRBV9; abundance: once; d_gene: TRBD2; CDR3aa: CASSVGPGTIRTTQETQYF; CDR3nt: TGTGCCAGCAGCGTAGGCCCCGGGACTATACGTACCACCCAAGAGACCCAGTACTTC
j_gene: TRBJ2-2; v_gene: TRBV10-1; abundance: -; d_gene: -; CDR3aa: CASRTDGNTGELFF; CDR3nt: TGCGCCAGCCGAACCGACGGAAACACCGGGGAGCTGTTTTTT
j_gene: TRBJ1-5; v_gene: TRBV18; abundance: -; d_gene: TRBD1; CDR3aa: CASSIRIWTGLDGNQPQHF; CDR3nt: TGTGCCAGCTCAATACGAATTTGGACAGGGTTGGATGGCAATCAGCCCCAGCATTTT
j_gene: TRBJ2-3; v_gene: TRBV6-2/TRBV6-3; abundance: once; d_gene: -; CDR3aa: CASSYFTPGVADTQYF; CDR3nt: TGTGCCAGCAGTTACTTTACTCCCGGGGTCGCAGATACGCAGTATTTT
j_gene: TRBJ1-1; v_gene: TRBV19; abundance: -; d_gene: TRBD1; CDR3aa: CASFHRGQSTEAFF; CDR3nt: TGTGCCAGCTTTCACAGGGGGCAGAGCACTGAAGCTTTCTTT
j_gene: TRBJ1-1; v_gene: TRBV14; abundance: -; d_gene: TRBD1; CDR3aa: CASSLQQGNAFF; CDR3nt: TGTGCCAGCAGCCTCCAACAGGGGAATGCTTTCTTT
j_gene: TRBJ2-7; v_gene: TRBV14; abundance: -; d_gene: -; CDR3aa: CASSLGTGRGYEQYF; CDR3nt: TGTGCCAGCAGCCTAGGGACGGGGAGAGGCTACGAGCAGTACTTC
j_gene: TRBJ1-3; v_gene: TRBV23-1; abundance: -; d_gene: -; CDR3aa: CASSQSAPGLSGNTIYF; CDR3nt: TGCGCCAGCAGTCAATCGGCCCCAGGCCTCTCTGGAAACACCATATATTTT
j_gene: TRBJ2-3; v_gene: TRBV7-3; abundance: -; d_gene: -; CDR3aa: CASSLSYTDTQYF; CDR3nt: TGTGCCAGCAGCTTATCTTACACAGATACGCAGTATTTT
j_gene: TRBJ1-1; v_gene: TRBV4-1; abundance: -; d_gene: -; CDR3aa: CASSQVRALNTEAFF; CDR3nt: TGCGCCAGCAGCCAAGTTCGGGCCTTGAACACTGAAGCTTTCTTT
j_gene: TRBJ1-3; v_gene: TRBV3-1/TRBV3-2; abundance: -; d_gene: -; CDR3aa: CASSQDAGPGNTIYF; CDR3nt: TGTGCCAGCAGCCAAGATGCAGGGCCTGGAAACACCATATATTTT
j_gene: TRBJ2-1; v_gene: TRBV7-2; abundance: -; d_gene: -; CDR3aa: CASSLSGRHEQFF; CDR3nt: TGTGCCAGCAGCTTATCGGGCCGTCATGAGCAGTTCTTC
j_gene: TRBJ2-2; v_gene: TRBV4-1; abundance: -; d_gene: -; CDR3aa: CASSQDNSLVTGELFF; CDR3nt: TGCGCCAGCAGCCAAGATAACAGTTTGGTCACCGGGGAGCTGTTTTTT
j_gene: TRBJ2-1; v_gene: TRBV27; abundance: -; d_gene: TRBD2; CDR3aa: CASSMTSGAHYNEQFF; CDR3nt: TGTGCCAGCAGTATGACTAGCGGGGCCCATTACAATGAGCAGTTCTTC
j_gene: TRBJ1-1; v_gene: TRBV29-1; abundance: -; d_gene: -; CDR3aa: CSVEGQPLKNTEAFF; CDR3nt: TGCAGCGTTGAAGGGCAGCCGCTAAAAAACACTGAAGCTTTCTTT
j_gene: TRBJ1-3; v_gene: TRBV12-3/TRBV12-4; abundance: -; d_gene: -; CDR3aa: CASSLRGFVTIYF; CDR3nt: TGTGCCAGCAGTCTTCGCGGGTTCGTCACCATATATTTT